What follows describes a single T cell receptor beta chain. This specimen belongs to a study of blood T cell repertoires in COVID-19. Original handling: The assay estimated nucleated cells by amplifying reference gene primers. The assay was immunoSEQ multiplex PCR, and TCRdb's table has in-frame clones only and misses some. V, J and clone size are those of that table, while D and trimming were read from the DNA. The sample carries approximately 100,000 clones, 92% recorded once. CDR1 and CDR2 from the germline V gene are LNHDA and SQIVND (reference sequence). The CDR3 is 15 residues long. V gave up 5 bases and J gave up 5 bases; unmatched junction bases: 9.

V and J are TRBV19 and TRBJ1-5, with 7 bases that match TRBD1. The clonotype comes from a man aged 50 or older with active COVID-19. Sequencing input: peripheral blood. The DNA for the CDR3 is TGTGCCAGTAGTGCCGGGACAGCGACGTATCAGCCCCAGCATTTT. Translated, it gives CASSAGTATYQPQHF.